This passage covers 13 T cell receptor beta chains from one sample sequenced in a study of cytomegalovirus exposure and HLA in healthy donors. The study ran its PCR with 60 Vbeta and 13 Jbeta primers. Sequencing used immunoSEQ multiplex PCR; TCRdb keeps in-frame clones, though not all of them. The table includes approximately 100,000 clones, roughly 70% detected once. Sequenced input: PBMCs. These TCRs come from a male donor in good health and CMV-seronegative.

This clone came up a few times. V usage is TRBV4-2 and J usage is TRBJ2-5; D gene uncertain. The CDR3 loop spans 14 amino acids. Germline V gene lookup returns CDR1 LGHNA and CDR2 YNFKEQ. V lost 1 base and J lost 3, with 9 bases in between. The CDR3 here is CASSQVRREETQYF. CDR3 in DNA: TGTGCCAGCAGCCAAGTACGACGGGAAGAGACCCAGTACTTC.

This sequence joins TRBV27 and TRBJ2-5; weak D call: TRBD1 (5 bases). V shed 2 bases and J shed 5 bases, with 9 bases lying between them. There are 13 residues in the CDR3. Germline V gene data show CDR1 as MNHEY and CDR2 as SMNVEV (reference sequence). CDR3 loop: CASSLSRAETQYF. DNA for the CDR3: TGTGCCAGCAGTTTAAGCAGGGCTGAGACCCAGTACTTC.

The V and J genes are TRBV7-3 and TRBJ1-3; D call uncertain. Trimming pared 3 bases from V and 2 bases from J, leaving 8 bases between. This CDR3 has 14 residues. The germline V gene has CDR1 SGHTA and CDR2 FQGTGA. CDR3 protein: CASSLGPTGNTIYF. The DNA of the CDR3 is TGTGCCAGCAGCTTGGGCCCAACTGGAAACACCATATATTTT.

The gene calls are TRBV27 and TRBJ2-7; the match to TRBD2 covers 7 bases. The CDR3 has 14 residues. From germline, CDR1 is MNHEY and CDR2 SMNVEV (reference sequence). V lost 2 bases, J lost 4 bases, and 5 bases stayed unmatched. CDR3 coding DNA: TGTGCCAGCAGTTTAGAGCGGGGAAATTACGAGCAGTACTTC. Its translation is CASSLERGNYEQYF.

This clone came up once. The CDR3 sequence is CASSLGTGTTNEKLFF. The DNA for the CDR3 is TGTGCCAGCAGTTTAGGGACAGGAACAACTAATGAAAAACTGTTTTTT. J is TRBJ1-4 and V is TRBV27; 8 bases line up with TRBD1. Germline V CDR1 and CDR2: MNHEY, SMNVEV (reference sequence). The V gene end was trimmed by 2 bases and the J gene end by 0 bases; junction bases not matched to a gene: 2. CDR3 length equals 16 residues.

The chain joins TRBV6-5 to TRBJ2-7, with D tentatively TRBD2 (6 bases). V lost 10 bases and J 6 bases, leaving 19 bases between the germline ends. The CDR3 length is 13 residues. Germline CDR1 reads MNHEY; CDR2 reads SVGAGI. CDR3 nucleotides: TGTGCCACCGGTCCGGACTATAGGCGCGAGCAGTACTTC. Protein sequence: CATGPDYRREQYF.

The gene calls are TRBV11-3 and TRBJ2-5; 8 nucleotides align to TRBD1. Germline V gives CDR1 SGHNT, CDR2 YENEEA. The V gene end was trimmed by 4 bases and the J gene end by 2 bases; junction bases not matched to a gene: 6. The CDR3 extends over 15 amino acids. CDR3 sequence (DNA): TGTGCCAGCAGCTCCGGACAGGGAGGACAAGAGACCCAGTACTTC. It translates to CASSSGQGGQETQYF.

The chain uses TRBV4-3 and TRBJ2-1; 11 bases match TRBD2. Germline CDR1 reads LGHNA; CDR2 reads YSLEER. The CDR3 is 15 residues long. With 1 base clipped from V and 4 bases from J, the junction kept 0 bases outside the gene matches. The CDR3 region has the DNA TGCGCCAGCAGCCAAGGACTAGCGGGATACAATGAGCAGTTCTTC. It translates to CASSQGLAGYNEQFF.

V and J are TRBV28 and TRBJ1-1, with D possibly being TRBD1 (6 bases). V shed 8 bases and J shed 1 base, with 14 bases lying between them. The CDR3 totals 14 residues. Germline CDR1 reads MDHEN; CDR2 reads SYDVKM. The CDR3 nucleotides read TGTGCCAGCCGGTGGGGGCGGGCGAACACTGAAGCTTTCTTT. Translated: CASRWGRANTEAFF.

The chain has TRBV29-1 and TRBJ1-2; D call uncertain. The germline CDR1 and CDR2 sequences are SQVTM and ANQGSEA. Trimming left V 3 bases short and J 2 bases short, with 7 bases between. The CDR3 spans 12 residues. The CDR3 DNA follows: TGCAGCGTTGACGGGGAAAACTATGGCTACACCTTC. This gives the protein CSVDGENYGYTF.

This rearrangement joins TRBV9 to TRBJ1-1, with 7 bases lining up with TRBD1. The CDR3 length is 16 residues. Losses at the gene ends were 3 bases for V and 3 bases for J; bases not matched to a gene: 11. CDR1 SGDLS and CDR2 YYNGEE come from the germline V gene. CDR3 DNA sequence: TGTGCCAGCAGCGGGACGCCCAGGGGGTGGGACACTGAAGCTTTCTTT. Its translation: CASSGTPRGWDTEAFF.

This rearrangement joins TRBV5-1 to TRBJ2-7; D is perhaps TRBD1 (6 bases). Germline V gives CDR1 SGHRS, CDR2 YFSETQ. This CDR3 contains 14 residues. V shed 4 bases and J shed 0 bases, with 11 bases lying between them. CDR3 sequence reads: CASSTGHSSYEQYF. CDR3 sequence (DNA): TGCGCCAGCAGCACGGGACATAGCTCCTACGAGCAGTACTTC.

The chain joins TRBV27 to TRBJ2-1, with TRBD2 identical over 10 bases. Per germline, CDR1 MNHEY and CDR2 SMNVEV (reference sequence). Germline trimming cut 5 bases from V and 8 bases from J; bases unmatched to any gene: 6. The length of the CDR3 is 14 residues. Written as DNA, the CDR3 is TGTGCCAGCAGTGGGGGACTAGCGTTGGATGAGCAGTTCTTC. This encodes CASSGGLALDEQFF.